This TCR beta chain was documented in a study of cytomegalovirus exposure and HLA in healthy donors. Overall study findings and caveats: Earlier findings revealed that most TCR beta V segments proved productive either about 87% or about 30% of the time. In a later analysis, a missense DCLRE1C variant was linked to TCR beta V- and J-gene trimming.

Primers included in the PCR were 60 Vbeta and 13 Jbeta primers. This table comes from immunoSEQ multiplex PCR, and its TCRdb copy is limited to in-frame clones, with some not included. The top ten hold about 2.9% of the sample, which has 55,000 to 85,000 clones, around 64% seen once. As for this clone: Its antigen is currently unknown.

The sample was PBMCs. This TCR derives from a woman in her 50s in good health and CMV-seronegative.

CDR3 sequence: CASSSRPSAGELFF. Here the CDR3 DNA reads TGTGCCAGCAGCAGTCGACCGAGCGCCGGGGAGCTGTTTTTT. The chain uses TRBV9 and TRBJ2-2; the D is unclear. V was cut by 4 bases and J by 6 bases, with 13 bases left in between. Per the germline V gene, CDR1 is SGDLS and CDR2 is YYNGEE. CDR3 length: 14 residues.